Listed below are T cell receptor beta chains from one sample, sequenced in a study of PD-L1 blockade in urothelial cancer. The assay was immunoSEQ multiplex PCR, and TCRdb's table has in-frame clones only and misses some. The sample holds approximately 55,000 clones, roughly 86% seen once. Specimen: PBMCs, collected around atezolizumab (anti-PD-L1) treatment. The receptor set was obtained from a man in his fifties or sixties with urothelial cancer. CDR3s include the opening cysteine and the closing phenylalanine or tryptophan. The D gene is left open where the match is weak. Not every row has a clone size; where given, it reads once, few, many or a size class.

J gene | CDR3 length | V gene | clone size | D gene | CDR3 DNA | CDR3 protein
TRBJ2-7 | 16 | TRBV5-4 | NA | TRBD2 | TGTGCCAGCAGCTCCTCCGGGACTAGCGGCCTCTACGAGCAGTACTTC | CASSSSGTSGLYEQYF
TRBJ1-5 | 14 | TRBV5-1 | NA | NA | TGCGCCAGCAGCTTGGAATCGGGCAATCAGCCCCAGCATTTT | CASSLESGNQPQHF
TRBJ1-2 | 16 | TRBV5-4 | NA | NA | TGTGCCAGCAGCTACGATTCGATGGGGCGCGACTATGGCTACACCTTC | CASSYDSMGRDYGYTF
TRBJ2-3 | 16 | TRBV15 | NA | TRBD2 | TGTGCCACCAGCTCTAGACGGACTAGCAGAACAGATACGCAGTATTTT | CATSSRRTSRTDTQYF
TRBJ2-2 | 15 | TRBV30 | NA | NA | TGTGCCTGGAGTGACGGGGCCCGGGGGACCGGGGAGCTGTTTTTT | CAWSDGARGTGELFF
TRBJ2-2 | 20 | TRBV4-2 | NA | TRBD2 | TGTGCCAGCAGCCAAGAATTAAGGCTAGCGGGGGGGATCGGCACCGGGGAGCTGTTTTTT | CASSQELRLAGGIGTGELFF
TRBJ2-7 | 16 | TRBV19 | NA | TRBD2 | TGTGCCAGTAGTATCAACCTAGCGGGGGGCGCCTACGAGCAGTACTTC | CASSINLAGGAYEQYF
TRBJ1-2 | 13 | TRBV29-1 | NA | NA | TGCAGCGTTGGAGCGGGAGGGCGTCATGGCTACACCTTC | CSVGAGGRHGYTF
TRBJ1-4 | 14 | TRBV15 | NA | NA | TGTGCCACCAGCAGAGATCAGAGGGTTGAAAAACTGTTTTTT | CATSRDQRVEKLFF
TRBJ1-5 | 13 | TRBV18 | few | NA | TGTGCCAGCTCCCAGGGGAGCAGGCAGCCCCAGCATTTT | CASSQGSRQPQHF
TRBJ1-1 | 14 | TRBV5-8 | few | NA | TGTGCCAGCAGCAAGAGGGCCAAGAACACTGAAGCTTTCTTT | CASSKRAKNTEAFF
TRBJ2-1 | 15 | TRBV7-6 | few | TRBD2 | TGTGCCAGCAGCTTAGTGATTAGCGGGGGCAATGAGCAGTTCTTC | CASSLVISGGNEQFF
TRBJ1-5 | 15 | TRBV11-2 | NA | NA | TGTGCCAGCAGCCCCGGGGGAGGAGAGGGTCAGCCCCAGCATTTT | CASSPGGGEGQPQHF
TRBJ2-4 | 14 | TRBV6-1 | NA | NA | TGTGCCAGCACCTGGACACGGGGAGGAAACATTCAGTACTTC | CASTWTRGGNIQYF
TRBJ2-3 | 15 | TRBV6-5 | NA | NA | TGTGCCAGCAGTTACCTCGTCGGGGGCACAGATACGCAGTATTTT | CASSYLVGGTDTQYF
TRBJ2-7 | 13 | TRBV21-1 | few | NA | TGTGCCAGCAGCAAAGGGCGTCGAGCGGAGCAGTACTTC | CASSKGRRAEQYF
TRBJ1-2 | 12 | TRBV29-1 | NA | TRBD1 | TGCAGCGTTGGGGGACAGAACTATGGCTACACCTTC | CSVGGQNYGYTF
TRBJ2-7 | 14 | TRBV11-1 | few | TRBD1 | TGTGCCAGCAGCCCAAGGGGACAGAATTACGAGCAGTACTTC | CASSPRGQNYEQYF
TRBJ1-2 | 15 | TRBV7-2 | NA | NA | TGTGCCAGCAGCTTAGAAGAGAGAATAAACTATGGCTACACCTTC | CASSLEERINYGYTF
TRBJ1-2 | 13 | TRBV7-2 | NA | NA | TGTGCCAGCAGCCTTACAGGGCCCAATGGCTACACCTTC | CASSLTGPNGYTF
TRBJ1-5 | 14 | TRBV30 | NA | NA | TGTGCCTGGAGTAAGGGGCACAGGAATCAGCCCCAGCATTTT | CAWSKGHRNQPQHF
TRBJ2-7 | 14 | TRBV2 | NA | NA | TGTGCCAGCAGAAGGACAGTCAACTCCTACGAGCAGTACTTC | CASRRTVNSYEQYF
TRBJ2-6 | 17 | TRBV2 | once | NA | TGTGCCAGCAGTGATGGCAGGGGTTTGTCTGGGGCCAACGTCCTGACTTTC | CASSDGRGLSGANVLTF
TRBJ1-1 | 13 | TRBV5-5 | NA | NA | TGTGCCAGCAGCCCCACACCGAACACTGAAGCTTTCTTT | CASSPTPNTEAFF
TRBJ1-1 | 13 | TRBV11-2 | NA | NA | TGTGCCAGCGGACACACGATGAACACTGAAGCTTTCTTT | CASGHTMNTEAFF
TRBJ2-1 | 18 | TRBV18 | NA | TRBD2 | TGTGCCAGCTCACCCCGAAACGCGGGAGGGCTTTCCCACAATGAGCAGTTCTTC | CASSPRNAGGLSHNEQFF
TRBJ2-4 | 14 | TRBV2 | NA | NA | TGTGCCAGCAGATCGAGGGTAACCAAAAACATTCAGTACTTC | CASRSRVTKNIQYF
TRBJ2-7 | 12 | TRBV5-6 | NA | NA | TGTGCCAGCAGCATGACTAGTTACGAGCAGTACTTC | CASSMTSYEQYF